This entry features one T cell receptor (beta chain) sequence. This entry comes from a study of blood T cell repertoires in COVID-19. Study details: There were acute and convalescent COVID-19 samples, and they came from the United States, Italy and Spain. The cDNA or gDNA used as material had been derived from T cells, B-cell-depleted T cells, or PBMCs.

Study processing details: Estimation of nucleated cell counts was performed using reference gene primer amplification. The repertoire was sequenced with immunoSEQ multiplex PCR; TCRdb's copy has only in-frame clones and lacks some. The V and J calls and clone size come from that table; D and trimming were worked out from the DNA. This table has approximately 230,000 clones, 65% to 85% appearing once. CDR3 length equals 13 residues. The V end was cut by 4 bases, the J end by 3 bases, with 11 bases between. Germline values: CDR1 SGHNT, CDR2 YYREEE (reference sequence). The sequencing sample was made of peripheral blood. This sequence joins TRBV5-4 and TRBJ2-7; D may be TRBD1 (6 bases). The clonotype comes from a man of 80 years or more with acute or convalescent COVID-19. The CDR3 sequence is CASSPTDSYEQYF. In nucleotides, the CDR3 is TGTGCCAGCAGCCCAACGGACAGCTACGAGCAGTACTTC.